The 17 T cell receptor beta chains below all came from one sample that was sequenced in a study of cytomegalovirus exposure and HLA in healthy donors. Amplification used 60 Vbeta primers and 13 Jbeta primers. The method was immunoSEQ multiplex PCR; TCRdb's version includes in-frame clones alone and lacks a portion of them. The data contain 120,000 or so clones, about four fifths of them singletons. What was sequenced was PBMCs. The receptors stem from a woman in her forties in good health and CMV-seronegative.

The chain combines TRBV6-1 with TRBJ1-2; TRBD1 aligns across 7 bases. V lost 2 bases, J lost 8 bases, and 11 bases stayed unmatched. There are 15 residues in the CDR3. Per the germline V gene, CDR1 is MNHNS and CDR2 is SASEGT. The DNA of the CDR3 is TGTGCCAGCAGTGAAAGTCGGCAGGGGGTATGGGGCTACACCTTC. This sequence encodes CASSESRQGVWGYTF.

The CDR3 region is CATSSGQGTEAFF. The CDR3 DNA is TGTGCCACCAGCAGCGGACAGGGCACTGAAGCTTTCTTT. The V call is TRBV15, the J call TRBJ1-1, with TRBD1 matching over 8 bases. Germline-derived CDR1 and CDR2 are LNHNV and YYDKDF (reference sequence). V shed 3 bases, J shed 4 bases, and the junction held 1 base outside the gene matches. The CDR3 spans 13 residues.

The rearrangement joins TRBV9 to TRBJ1-3, with D possibly matching TRBD1 (5 bases). CDR1 SGDLS and CDR2 YYNGEE come from the germline V gene. Trimming pared 4 bases from V and 2 bases from J, leaving 22 bases between. The CDR3 has 18 amino acids. CDR3: CASSKGRATGATGNTIYF. Here the CDR3 DNA reads TGTGCCAGCAGCAAAGGGAGGGCTACCGGGGCAACTGGAAACACCATATATTTT.

The rearrangement joins TRBV5-6 to TRBJ1-1, with a weak D call TRBD1 (6 bases). Germline CDR1 reads SGHDT; CDR2 reads YYEEEE. This CDR3 spans 15 amino acids. V was shortened by 3 bases and J by 5 bases, with 17 bases between the two germline ends. CDR3 DNA sequence: TGTGCCAGCAGCTCGGGCGGGGGGCCAGGGACTGAAGCTTTCTTT. Translated: CASSSGGGPGTEAFF.

This clone is labeled medium-sized (0.01 to 0.1%). The chain is built from TRBV15 and TRBJ2-7; 7 bases line up with TRBD2. CDR3 length: 14 residues. Germline CDR1 and CDR2: LNHNV and YYDKDF (reference sequence). The ends lost 4 bases at V and 0 bases at J; junction bases unmatched: 3. The CDR3 bases are TGTGCCACCAGCATATGGGGGGGCTCCTACGAGCAGTACTTC. This gives the protein CATSIWGGSYEQYF.

Concerning this clone: The final CDR3 position lacks the conserved phenylalanine or tryptophan, pointing to a likely read error. The limits of the CDR3 on the DNA are not certain, so only TCRdb's listed CDR3 is given. The gene calls are TRBV6-1 and TRBJ1-2. Germline lookup yields CDR1 MNHNS and CDR2 SASEGT. Both ends counted, the CDR3 spans 15 residues. The CDR3 sequence: CASSEDVGGNSRSAI.

This chain joins TRBV5-1 and TRBJ1-2; D unresolved. The length of the CDR3 is 14 residues. Germline lookup yields CDR1 SGHRS and CDR2 YFSETQ. V lost 0 bases, J lost 2 bases, and 8 bases lay in between. The CDR3 coding sequence is TGCGCCAGCAGCTTGGATGGCGGGAACTATGGCTACACCTTC. This codes for CASSLDGGNYGYTF.

The chain joins TRBV16 to TRBJ1-2; D remains unclear. The V gene's germline CDR1 is KGHSY and CDR2 FQNENV. The CDR3 runs 15 residues. Trimming left V 0 bases short and J 4 bases short, with 12 bases between. The CDR3 DNA is TGTGCCAGCAGCCAATCGGGCCCGGAACTCTATGGCTACACCTTC. Protein product: CASSQSGPELYGYTF. The full variable domain, completed using reference TRBV16 and TRBJ1-2, is GEEVAQTPKHLVRGEGQKAKLYCAPIKGHSYVFWYQQVLKNEFKFLISFQNENVFDETGMPKERFSAKCLPNSPCSLEIQATKLEDSAVYFCASSQSGPELYGYTFGSGTRLTVV.

The chain joins TRBV11-3 to TRBJ1-1; D ambiguous. The V gene's germline CDR1 is SGHNT and CDR2 YENEEA. CDR3 length: 15 amino acids. Trimming removed 2 bases from V and 0 bases from J, with 10 bases in between. The DNA of the CDR3 is TGTGCCAGCAGCTTAAGCCCCGGGTTGAACACTGAAGCTTTCTTT. It is translated as CASSLSPGLNTEAFF.

The V gene is TRBV2, the J gene TRBJ2-7; 10 bases fit TRBD2. After removal of 6 bases from V and 1 base from J, the junction contained 3 bases not matched to a gene. The CDR3 is made up of 14 amino acids. The germline V gene has CDR1 SNHLY and CDR2 FYNNEI. The CDR3 coding sequence is TGTGCCAGCAGAACTAGCGGGAAGTCCTACGAGCAGTACTTC. Amino acids: CASRTSGKSYEQYF.

This chain uses TRBV30 with TRBJ2-7, with 8 nucleotides matching TRBD1. V shed 4 bases and J 0 bases; nucleotides not matched to a gene: 5. The CDR3 sequence is 14 residues long. CDR1 is GTSNPN and CDR2 is SVGIG in the germline V gene (reference sequence). In DNA form, the CDR3 reads TGTGCCTGGAACAGACAGGGGATCTCCTACGAGCAGTACTTC. Translated: CAWNRQGISYEQYF.

This chain uses TRBV11-3 with TRBJ2-4; D is possibly TRBD1 (5 bases). V gave up 5 bases and J gave up 2 bases, with 7 bases separating them. CDR3 length: 13 residues. Germline values: CDR1 SGHNT, CDR2 YENEEA. CDR3 region: CASSGAPKNIQYF. The CDR3 DNA reads as TGTGCCAGCAGCGGGGCCCCCAAAAACATTCAGTACTTC. The full variable domain, with the rest looked up from reference TRBV11-3 and TRBJ2-4, is EAGVVQSPRYKIIEKKQPVAFWCNPISGHNTLYWYLQNLGQGPELLIRYENEEAVDDSQLPKDRFSAERLKGVDSTLKIQPAELGDSAVYLCASSGAPKNIQYFGAGTRLSVL.

The gene calls are TRBV5-5 and TRBJ1-1, with 7 bases identical to TRBD1. This CDR3 region has 15 residues. In germline, CDR1 is SGHKS, CDR2 YYEKEE (reference sequence). V lost 4 bases to trimming and J lost 1 base; unmatched junction nucleotides: 7. CDR3 residues: CASSETGTENTEAFF. CDR3 in DNA: TGTGCCAGCAGCGAAACCGGGACAGAGAACACTGAAGCTTTCTTT. Full variable domain (remainder filled in from reference TRBV5-5 and TRBJ1-1): DAGVTQSPTHLIKTRGQQVTLRCSPISGHKSVSWYQQVLGQGPQFIFQYYEKEERGRGNFPDRFSARQFPNYSSELNVNALLLGDSALYLCASSETGTENTEAFFGQGTRLTVV.

The V call is TRBV5-4, the J call TRBJ1-4; the D gene is possibly TRBD1 (5 bases). The CDR3 spans 15 residues. V lost 4 bases to trimming and J lost 0 bases, with 10 bases between them. Germline loops: CDR1 SGHNT, CDR2 YYREEE (reference sequence). This chain's CDR3 is CASSVGGATNEKLFF. CDR3 DNA: TGTGCCAGCAGCGTGGGGGGAGCAACTAATGAAAAACTGTTTTTT.

The chain employs TRBV7-9 and TRBJ2-2; maybe TRBD1 (5 bases). CDR3 length: 12 amino acids. CDR1 is SEHNR and CDR2 is FQNEAQ in the germline V gene (reference sequence). Trimming left V 2 bases short and J 9 bases short, with 7 bases between. The CDR3 here is CASSLQGWELFF. CDR3 sequence (DNA): TGTGCCAGCAGCTTACAGGGCTGGGAGCTGTTTTTT.

The V gene is TRBV28, the J gene TRBJ1-5; 10 nucleotides match TRBD1. The trim removed 3 bases at V and 5 bases at J, leaving 7 bases unmatched. CDR1 and CDR2 (germline): MDHEN, SYDVKM. This CDR3 region has 16 residues. As DNA, the CDR3 is TGTGCCAGCAGTTTGGTGACAGGGGGCGCACATCAGCCCCAGCATTTT. It encodes CASSLVTGGAHQPQHF.

The chain carries TRBV28 and TRBJ2-3, with 7 nucleotides matching TRBD1. Germline-derived CDR1 and CDR2 are MDHEN and SYDVKM. There are 16 residues in the CDR3. The V segment lost 6 bases and the J segment 5 bases; nucleotides outside the gene matches: 14. CDR3 in amino acids: CASSSSKGAREDTQYF. The CDR3 DNA reads as TGTGCCAGCAGCTCCTCAAAGGGGGCGAGGGAAGATACGCAGTATTTT.